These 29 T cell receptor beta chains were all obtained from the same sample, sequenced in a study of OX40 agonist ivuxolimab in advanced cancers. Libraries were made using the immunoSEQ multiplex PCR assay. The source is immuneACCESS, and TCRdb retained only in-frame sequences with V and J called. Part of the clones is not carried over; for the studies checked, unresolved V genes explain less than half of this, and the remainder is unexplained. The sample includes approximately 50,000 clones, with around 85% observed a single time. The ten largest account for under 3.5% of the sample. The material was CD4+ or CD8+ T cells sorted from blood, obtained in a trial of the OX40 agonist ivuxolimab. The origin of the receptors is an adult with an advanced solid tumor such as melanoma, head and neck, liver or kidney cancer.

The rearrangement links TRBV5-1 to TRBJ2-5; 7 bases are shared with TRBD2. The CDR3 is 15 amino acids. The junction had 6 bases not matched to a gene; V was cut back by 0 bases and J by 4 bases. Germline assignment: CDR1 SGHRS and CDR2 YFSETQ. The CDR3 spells CASSLAAGGGETQYF. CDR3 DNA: TGCGCCAGCAGCTTGGCCGCTGGGGGGGGAGAGACCCAGTACTTC.

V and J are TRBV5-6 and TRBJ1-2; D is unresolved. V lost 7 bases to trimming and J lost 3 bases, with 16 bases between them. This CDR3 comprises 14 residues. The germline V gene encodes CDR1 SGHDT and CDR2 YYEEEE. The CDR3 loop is CASGVTGSHYGYTF. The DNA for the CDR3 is TGTGCCAGCGGGGTTACTGGGTCCCACTATGGCTACACCTTC.

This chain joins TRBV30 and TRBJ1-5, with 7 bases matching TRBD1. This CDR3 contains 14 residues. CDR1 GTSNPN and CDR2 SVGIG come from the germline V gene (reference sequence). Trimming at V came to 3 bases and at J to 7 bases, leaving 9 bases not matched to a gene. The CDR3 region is CAWRGQAGKQPQHF. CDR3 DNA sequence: TGTGCCTGGAGAGGACAGGCAGGAAAGCAGCCCCAGCATTTT.

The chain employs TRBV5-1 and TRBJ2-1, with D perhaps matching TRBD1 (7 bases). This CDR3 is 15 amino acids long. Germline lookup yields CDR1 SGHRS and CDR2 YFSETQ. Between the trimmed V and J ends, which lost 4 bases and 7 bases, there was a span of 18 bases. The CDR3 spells CASSPQGGARNEQFF. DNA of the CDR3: TGCGCCAGCAGCCCCCAGGGGGGCGCAAGGAATGAGCAGTTCTTC.

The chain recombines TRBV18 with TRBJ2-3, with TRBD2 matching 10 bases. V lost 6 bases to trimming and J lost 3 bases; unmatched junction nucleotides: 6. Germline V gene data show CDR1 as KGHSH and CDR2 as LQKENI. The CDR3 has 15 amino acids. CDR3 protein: CASSHGTSDTDTQYF. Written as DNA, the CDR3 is TGTGCCAGCTCCCACGGGACTAGCGATACAGATACGCAGTATTTT.

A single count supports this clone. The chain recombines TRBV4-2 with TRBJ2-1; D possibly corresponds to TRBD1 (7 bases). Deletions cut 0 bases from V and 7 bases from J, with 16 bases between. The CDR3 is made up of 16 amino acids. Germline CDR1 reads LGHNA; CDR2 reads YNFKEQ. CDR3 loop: CASSQEGGGNGNEQFF. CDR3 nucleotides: TGTGCCAGCAGCCAAGAAGGAGGGGGCAATGGAAATGAGCAGTTCTTC.

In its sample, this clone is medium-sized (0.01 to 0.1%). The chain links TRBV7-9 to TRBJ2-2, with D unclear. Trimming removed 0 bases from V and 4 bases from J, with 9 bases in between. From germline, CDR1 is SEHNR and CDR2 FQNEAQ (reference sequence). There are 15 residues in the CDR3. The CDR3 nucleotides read TGTGCCAGCAGCTTAGCTGGGAAATCCACCGGGGAGCTGTTTTTT. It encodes CASSLAGKSTGELFF.

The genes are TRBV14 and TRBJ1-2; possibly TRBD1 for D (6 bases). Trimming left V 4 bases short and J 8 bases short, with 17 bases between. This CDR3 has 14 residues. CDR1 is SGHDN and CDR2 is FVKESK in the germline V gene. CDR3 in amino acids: CASSPRGGAGGYTF. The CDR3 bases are TGTGCCAGCAGCCCCCGTGGGGGGGCAGGAGGCTACACCTTC.

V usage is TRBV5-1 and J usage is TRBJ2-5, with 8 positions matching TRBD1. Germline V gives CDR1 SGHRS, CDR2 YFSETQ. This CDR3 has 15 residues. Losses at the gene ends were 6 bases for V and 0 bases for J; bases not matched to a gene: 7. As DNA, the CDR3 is TGCGCCAGCATCCCAGGGGGCAGGTACCAAGAGACCCAGTACTTC. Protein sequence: CASIPGGRYQETQYF.

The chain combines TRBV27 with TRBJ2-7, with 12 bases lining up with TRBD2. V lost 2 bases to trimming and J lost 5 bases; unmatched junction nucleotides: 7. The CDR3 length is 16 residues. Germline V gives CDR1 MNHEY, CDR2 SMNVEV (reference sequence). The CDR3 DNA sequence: TGTGCCAGCAGTTTAAGGGCTAGCGGGAGGGGAAACGAGCAGTACTTC. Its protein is CASSLRASGRGNEQYF.

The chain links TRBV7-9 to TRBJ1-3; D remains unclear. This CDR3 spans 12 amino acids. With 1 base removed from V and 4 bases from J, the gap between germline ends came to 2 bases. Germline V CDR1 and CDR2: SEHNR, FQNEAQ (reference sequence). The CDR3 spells CASSLDGNTIYF. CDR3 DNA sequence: TGTGCCAGCAGCTTAGACGGAAACACCATATATTTT.

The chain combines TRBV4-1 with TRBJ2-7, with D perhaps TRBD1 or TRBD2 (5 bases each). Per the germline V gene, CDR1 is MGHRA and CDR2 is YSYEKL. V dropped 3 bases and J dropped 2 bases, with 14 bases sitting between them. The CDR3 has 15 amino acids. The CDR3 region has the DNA TGCGCCAGCAGCCAGATCGGGACGAAAACCTACGAGCAGTACTTC. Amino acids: CASSQIGTKTYEQYF.

The DNA for the CDR3 is TGTGCCAGCAGCTTACGACCTGGGGAGGGGACCCAGTACTTC. Amino acid sequence: CASSLRPGEGTQYF. The rearrangement joins TRBV7-2 to TRBJ2-5; 7 bases are a match to TRBD2. CDR3 length equals 14 residues. Germline trimming cut 2 bases from V and 7 bases from J; bases unmatched to any gene: 7. CDR1 and CDR2 (germline): SGHTA, FQGNSA.

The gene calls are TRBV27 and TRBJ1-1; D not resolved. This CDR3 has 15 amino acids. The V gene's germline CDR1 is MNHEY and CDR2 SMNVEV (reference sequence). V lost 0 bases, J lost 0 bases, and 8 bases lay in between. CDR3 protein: CASSLSSRMNTEAFF. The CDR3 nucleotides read TGTGCCAGCAGTTTATCGTCCAGAATGAACACTGAAGCTTTCTTT.

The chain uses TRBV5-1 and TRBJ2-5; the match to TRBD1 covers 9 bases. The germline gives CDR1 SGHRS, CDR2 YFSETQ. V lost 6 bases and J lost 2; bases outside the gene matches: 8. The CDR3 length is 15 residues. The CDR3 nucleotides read TGCGCCAGCACCCACGATGGACAGGGGCAAGAGACCCAGTACTTC. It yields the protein CASTHDGQGQETQYF.

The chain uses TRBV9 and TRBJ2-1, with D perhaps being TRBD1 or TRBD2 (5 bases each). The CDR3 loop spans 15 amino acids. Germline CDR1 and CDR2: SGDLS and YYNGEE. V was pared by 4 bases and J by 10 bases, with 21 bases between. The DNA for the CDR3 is TGTGCCAGCAGCACCGGGACGGAAGCGTGGAGGGAGCAGTTCTTC. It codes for CASSTGTEAWREQFF.

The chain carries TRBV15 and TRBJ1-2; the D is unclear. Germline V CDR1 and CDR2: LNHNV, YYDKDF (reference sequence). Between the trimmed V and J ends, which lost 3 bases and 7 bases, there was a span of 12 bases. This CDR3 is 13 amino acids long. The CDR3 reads CATSSPYSSGYTF. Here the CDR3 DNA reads TGTGCCACCAGCAGCCCCTACTCTTCTGGCTACACCTTC.

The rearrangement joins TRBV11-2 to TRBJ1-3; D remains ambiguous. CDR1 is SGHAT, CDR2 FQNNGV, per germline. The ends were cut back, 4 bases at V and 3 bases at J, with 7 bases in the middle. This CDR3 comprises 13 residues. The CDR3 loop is CASSSTVGNTIYF. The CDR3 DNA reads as TGTGCCAGCAGCTCCACAGTTGGAAACACCATATATTTT.

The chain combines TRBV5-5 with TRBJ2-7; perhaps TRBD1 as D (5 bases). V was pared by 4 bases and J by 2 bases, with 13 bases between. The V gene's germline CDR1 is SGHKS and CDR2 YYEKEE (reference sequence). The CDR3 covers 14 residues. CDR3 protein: CASSPVGRAYEQYF. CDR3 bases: TGTGCCAGCAGCCCTGTTGGCAGGGCCTACGAGCAGTACTTC.

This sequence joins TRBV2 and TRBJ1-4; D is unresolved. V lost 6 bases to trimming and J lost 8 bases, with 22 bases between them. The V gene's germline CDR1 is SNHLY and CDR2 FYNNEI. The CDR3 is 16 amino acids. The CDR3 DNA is TGTGCCAGCAGGCCAGGTGGGTCCCAAAGGACCGAAAAACTGTTTTTT. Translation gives CASRPGGSQRTEKLFF.

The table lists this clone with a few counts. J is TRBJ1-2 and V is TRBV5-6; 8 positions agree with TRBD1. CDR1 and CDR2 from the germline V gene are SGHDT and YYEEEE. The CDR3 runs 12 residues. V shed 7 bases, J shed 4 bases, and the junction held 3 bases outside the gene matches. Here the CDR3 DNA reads TGTGCCAGCGCGGACAGGGTCTATGGCTACACCTTC. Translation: CASADRVYGYTF.

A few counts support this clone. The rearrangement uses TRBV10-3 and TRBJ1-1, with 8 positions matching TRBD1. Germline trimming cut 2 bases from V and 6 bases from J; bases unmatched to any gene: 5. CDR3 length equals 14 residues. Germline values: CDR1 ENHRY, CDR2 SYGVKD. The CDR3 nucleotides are TGTGCCATCAGTGAGAGCGGCAGGGGGCCTGAAGCTTTCTTT. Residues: CAISESGRGPEAFF.

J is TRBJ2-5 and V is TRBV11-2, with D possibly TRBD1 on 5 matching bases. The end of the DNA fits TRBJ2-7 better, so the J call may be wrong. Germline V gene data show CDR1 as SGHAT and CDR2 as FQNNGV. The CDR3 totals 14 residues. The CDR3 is CASSRQTNSYEQYF. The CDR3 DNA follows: TGTGCCAGCAGCCGACAGACAAACTCCTACGAGCAGTACTTC.

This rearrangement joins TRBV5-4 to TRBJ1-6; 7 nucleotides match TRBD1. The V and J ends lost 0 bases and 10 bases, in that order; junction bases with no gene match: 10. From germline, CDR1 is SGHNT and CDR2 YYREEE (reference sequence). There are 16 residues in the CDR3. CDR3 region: CASSLAGAGGPSPLHF. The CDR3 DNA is TGTGCCAGCAGCTTGGCCGGGGCAGGGGGTCCCTCACCCCTCCACTTT.

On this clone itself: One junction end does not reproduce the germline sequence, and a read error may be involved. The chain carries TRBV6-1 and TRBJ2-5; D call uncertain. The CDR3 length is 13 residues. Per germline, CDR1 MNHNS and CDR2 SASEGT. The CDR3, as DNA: TGTGCCAGCAGTTCCCTGACTCAAGCGACCCAGTACTTC. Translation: CASSSLTQATQYF.

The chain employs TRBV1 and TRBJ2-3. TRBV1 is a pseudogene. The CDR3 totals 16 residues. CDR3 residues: CTSSQDLWISTDTQYF. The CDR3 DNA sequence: TGCACCAGCAGCCAAGATCTGTGGATCAGCACAGATACGCAGTATTTT.

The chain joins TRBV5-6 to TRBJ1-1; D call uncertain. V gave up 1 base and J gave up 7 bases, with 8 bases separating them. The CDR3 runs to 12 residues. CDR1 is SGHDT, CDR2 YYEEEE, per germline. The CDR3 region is CASSLRGLEAFF. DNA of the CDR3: TGTGCCAGCAGCTTGCGGGGTCTTGAAGCTTTCTTT.

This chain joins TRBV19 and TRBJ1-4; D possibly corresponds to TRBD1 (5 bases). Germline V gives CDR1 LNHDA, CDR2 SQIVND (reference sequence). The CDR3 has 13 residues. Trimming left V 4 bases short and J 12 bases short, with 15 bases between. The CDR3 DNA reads TGTGCCAGTAGTACTGACAGCGGCATGGAACTGTTTTTT. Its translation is CASSTDSGMELFF.

In DNA, the CDR3 is TGCGCCAGCAGCCAAGATCCTCAGGGACTTTTGGGTGGCTACACCTTC. This codes for CASSQDPQGLLGGYTF. This chain links TRBV4-1 with TRBJ1-2; TRBD1 is a possible D gene (5 bases). V lost 0 bases and J lost 7, with 18 bases in between. Germline lookup yields CDR1 MGHRA and CDR2 YSYEKL. This CDR3 spans 16 amino acids.